This T cell receptor (beta chain) came from a study of blood T cell repertoires in COVID-19. Study overall: The origin of the acute and convalescent COVID-19 samples was the United States, Italy and Spain.

The V end lost 7 bases, the J end lost 2 bases, and 8 bases lay between the germline ends. The CDR3 runs 13 residues. CDR1 is SNHLY and CDR2 is FYNNEI in the germline V gene. Those enrolled, adults aged about 18 to 95 years, came from about two dozen US areas. Recovered participants had two consecutive negative NP/OP PCR tests, healthcare professional clearance, or symptom resolution. Per the original methods: Cell counts per sample came from amplifying reference gene primers. Measured with immunoSEQ multiplex PCR; TCRdb has only the in-frame clones, and not every one. The V and J calls and clone size come from that table; D and trimming were worked out from the DNA. Of 140,000 or so clones in the sample, more than 75% were seen once.

This receptor was taken from a man aged 55 to 70 who had recovered from COVID-19. The chain uses TRBV2 and TRBJ1-4; perhaps TRBD1 as D (5 bases). The sequencing input was PBMCs or T cells enriched from blood (not recorded which). The CDR3 sequence: CASMAGTNEKLFF. The CDR3, as DNA: TGTGCCAGCATGGCAGGGACTAATGAAAAACTGTTTTTT. Looking up the rest from reference TRBV2 and TRBJ1-4 gives the full variable domain: EPEVTQTPSHQVTQMGQEVILRCVPISNHLYFYWYRQILGQKVEFLVSFYNNEISEKSEIFDDQFSVERPDGSNFTLKIRSTKLEDSAMYFCASMAGTNEKLFFGSGTQLSVL.